The clone carrying this T cell receptor beta chain appeared once. Its cognate antigen is unknown. The authors split each subset's genomic DNA evenly across several immunoSEQ plates. Under the authors' procedure: In the immunoSEQ data, sequences were junction-only and lacked quality scores, so filtering differed. The assay was immunoSEQ multiplex PCR, and TCRdb's table has in-frame clones only and misses some. V, J and clone size reflect that table, while D and trimming were determined from the DNA. The sample records 650,000 to 800,000 clones, 55% to 75% being singletons. The CDR3 sequence is 12 residues long. From germline, CDR1 is SQVTM and CDR2 ANQGSEA. Trimming pared 1 base from V and 11 bases from J, leaving 14 bases between. The sample comes from a study of shared clonotypes between healthy human individuals. Across the study: The plates for each donor numbered three CD4 naive, three CD4 memory, two CD8 naive and one CD8 memory. Study-level results: Memory subsets generally showed smaller estimated richness than naive subsets did.

The source of this sequence is a woman aged 25 to 45 in good health. The gene calls are TRBV29-1 and TRBJ1-1; a possible D gene is TRBD1 (6 bases). Sequencing used memory CD4+ T cells sorted from blood. The sample's subset: CD45RA-negative fraction. The CDR3 DNA is TGCAGCGTTGAAGTAGGGGGATTTGAGGCTTTCTTT. It encodes CSVEVGGFEAFF.